These 6 T cell receptor beta chains were sequenced from one sample in a study of cytomegalovirus exposure and HLA in healthy donors. With 60 Vbeta and 13 Jbeta primers, the PCR was carried out. Using immunoSEQ multiplex PCR, the repertoire was profiled, and TCRdb retains in-frame clones only, with some absent. The table shows approximately 150,000 clones, with about 85% occurring only once. The sample was PBMCs. All receptors derive from a young man in good health and CMV-seropositive.

V and J are TRBV27 and TRBJ2-3; weak D call: TRBD2 (6 bases). Per the germline V gene, CDR1 is MNHEY and CDR2 is SMNVEV (reference sequence). The CDR3 loop spans 15 amino acids. V lost 5 bases and J lost 1, with 13 bases in between. CDR3 loop: CASSPGTSGTDTQYF. The DNA of the CDR3 is TGTGCCAGCAGTCCAGGGACTTCGGGCACAGATACGCAGTATTTT.

This rearrangement joins TRBV7-9 to TRBJ2-3, with TRBD2 matching 10 bases. This CDR3 has 17 amino acids. V shed 1 base and J 2 bases; nucleotides not matched to a gene: 6. Germline V CDR1 and CDR2: SEHNR, FQNEAQ (reference sequence). The CDR3 here is CASSLGTSGVFTDTQYF. CDR3 sequence (DNA): TGTGCCAGCAGCTTAGGCACTAGCGGGGTATTCACAGATACGCAGTATTTT. The variable domain in full, completed from reference TRBV7-9 and TRBJ2-3, reads DTGVSQNPRHKITKRGQNVTFRCDPISEHNRLYWYRQTLGQGPEFLTYFQNEAQLEKSRLLSDRFSAERPKGSFSTLEIQRTEQGDSAMYLCASSLGTSGVFTDTQYFGPGTRLTVL.

V is TRBV7-2 and J is TRBJ1-1, with D tentatively TRBD1 (6 bases). The V end lost 5 bases, the J end lost 10 bases, and 14 bases lay between the germline ends. This CDR3 spans 12 amino acids. The germline CDR1 and CDR2 sequences are SGHTA and FQGNSA. CDR3 sequence (DNA): TGTGCCAGCAGCCTAAGGGGGTTGGTAGCTTTCTTT. Encoded protein: CASSLRGLVAFF.

This clone was observed a handful of times. The genes are TRBV10-2 and TRBJ1-2; D ambiguous. The germline V and J ends were trimmed by 0 bases and 6 bases, with 8 bases remaining between them. This CDR3 has 13 residues. The germline V gene has CDR1 WSHSY and CDR2 SAAADI. CDR3 sequence: CASSESRGNGYTF. The DNA for the CDR3 is TGCGCCAGCAGTGAGTCAAGAGGGAATGGCTACACCTTC.

The chain is built from TRBV27 and TRBJ2-3, with a tentative D call TRBD1 (6 bases). The CDR3 has 15 amino acids. Germline CDR1 reads MNHEY; CDR2 reads SMNVEV (reference sequence). Trimming removed 1 base from V and 5 bases from J, with 13 bases in between. DNA of the CDR3: TGTGCCAGCAGTTTATTCGGGACATCAAAAGATACGCAGTATTTT. This gives the protein CASSLFGTSKDTQYF.

The genes are TRBV15 and TRBJ1-5; D perhaps matches TRBD1 (5 bases). Germline CDR1 and CDR2: LNHNV and YYDKDF (reference sequence). V was cut by 1 base and J by 6 bases, with 13 bases left in between. This CDR3 is built from 15 residues. DNA of the CDR3: TGTGCCACCAGCAGAGGAATGGGGGGGATTCAGCCCCAGCATTTT. Translating gives CATSRGMGGIQPQHF.